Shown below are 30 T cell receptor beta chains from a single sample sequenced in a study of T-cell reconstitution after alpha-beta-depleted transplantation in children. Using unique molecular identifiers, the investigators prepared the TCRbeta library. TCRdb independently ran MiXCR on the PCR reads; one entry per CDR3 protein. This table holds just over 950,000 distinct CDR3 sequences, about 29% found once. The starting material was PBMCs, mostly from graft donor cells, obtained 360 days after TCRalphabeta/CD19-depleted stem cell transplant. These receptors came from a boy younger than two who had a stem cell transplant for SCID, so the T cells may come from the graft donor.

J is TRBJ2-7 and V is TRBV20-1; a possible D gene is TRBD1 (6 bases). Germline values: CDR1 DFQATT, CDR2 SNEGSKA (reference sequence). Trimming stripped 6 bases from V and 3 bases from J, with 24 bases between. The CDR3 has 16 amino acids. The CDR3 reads CSATPAHTRTVYEQYF. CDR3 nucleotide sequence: TGCAGTGCCACGCCCGCACATACGAGGACAGTCTACGAGCAGTACTTC.

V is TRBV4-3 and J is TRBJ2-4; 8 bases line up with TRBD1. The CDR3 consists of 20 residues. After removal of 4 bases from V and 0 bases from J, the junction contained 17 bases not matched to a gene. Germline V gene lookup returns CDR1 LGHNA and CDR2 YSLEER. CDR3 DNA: TGCGCCAGCAGCCGCGATCTGGACAGGGAACCTTGGGTAGCCAAAAACATTCAGTACTTC. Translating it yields CASSRDLDREPWVAKNIQYF.

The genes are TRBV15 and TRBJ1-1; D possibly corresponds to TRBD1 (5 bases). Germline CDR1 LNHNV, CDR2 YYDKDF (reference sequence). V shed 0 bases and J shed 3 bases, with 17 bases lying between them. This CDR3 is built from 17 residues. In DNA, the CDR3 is TGTGCCACCAGCAGAGATCGGGGCAGGCCCGGGGACACTGAAGCTTTCTTT. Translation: CATSRDRGRPGDTEAFF.

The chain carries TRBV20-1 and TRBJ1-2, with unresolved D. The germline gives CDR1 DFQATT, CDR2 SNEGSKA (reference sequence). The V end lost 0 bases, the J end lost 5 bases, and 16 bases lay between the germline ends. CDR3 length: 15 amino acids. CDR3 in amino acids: CSARDRTPGPYGYTF. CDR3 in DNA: TGCAGTGCTAGAGATCGAACACCAGGTCCTTATGGCTACACCTTC.

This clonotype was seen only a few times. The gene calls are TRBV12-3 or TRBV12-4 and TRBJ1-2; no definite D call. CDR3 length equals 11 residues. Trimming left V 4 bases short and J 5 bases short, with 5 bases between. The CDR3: CASSWGYGYTF. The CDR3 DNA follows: TGTGCCAGCAGTTGGGGTTATGGCTACACCTTC.

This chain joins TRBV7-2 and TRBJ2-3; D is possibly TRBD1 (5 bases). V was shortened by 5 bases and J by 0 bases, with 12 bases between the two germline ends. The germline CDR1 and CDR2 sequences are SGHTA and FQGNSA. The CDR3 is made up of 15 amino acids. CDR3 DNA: TGTGCCAGCAGCCCCTCAGGGTCTAGCACAGATACGCAGTATTTT. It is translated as CASSPSGSSTDTQYF.

CDR3 DNA: TGTGCCAGCTTAGGGAAGTTCCACGAGCAGTACTTC. This translates into CASLGKFHEQYF. The rearrangement joins TRBV12-3 or TRBV12-4 to TRBJ2-7; D unresolved. V was cut by 8 bases and J by 5 bases, with 13 bases left in between. The CDR3 contains 12 residues.

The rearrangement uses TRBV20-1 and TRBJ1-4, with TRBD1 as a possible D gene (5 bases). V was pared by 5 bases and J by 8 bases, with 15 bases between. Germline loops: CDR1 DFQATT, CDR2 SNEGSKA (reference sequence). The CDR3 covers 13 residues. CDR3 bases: TGCAGTGCTCCCAGTGGAAGGGGCGAAAAACTGTTTTTT. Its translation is CSAPSGRGEKLFF.

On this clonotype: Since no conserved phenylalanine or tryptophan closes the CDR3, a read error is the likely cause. The CDR3 loop is CASSPWYRLAGASKQYS. Here the CDR3 DNA reads TGCGCCAGCAGCCCATGGTACCGACTAGCGGGGGCTAGCAAGCAGTACTCC. J is TRBJ2-7 and V is TRBV4-1; 12 bases line up with TRBD2. CDR1 is MGHRA and CDR2 is YSYEKL in the germline V gene. The V and J ends lost 4 bases and 8 bases, in that order; junction bases with no gene match: 15. This CDR3 contains 17 residues.

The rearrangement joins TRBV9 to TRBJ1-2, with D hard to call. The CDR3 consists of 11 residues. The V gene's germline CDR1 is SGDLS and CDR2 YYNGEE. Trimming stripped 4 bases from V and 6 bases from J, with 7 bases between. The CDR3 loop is CASSPHDGYTF. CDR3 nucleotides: TGTGCCAGCAGCCCCCACGATGGCTACACCTTC.

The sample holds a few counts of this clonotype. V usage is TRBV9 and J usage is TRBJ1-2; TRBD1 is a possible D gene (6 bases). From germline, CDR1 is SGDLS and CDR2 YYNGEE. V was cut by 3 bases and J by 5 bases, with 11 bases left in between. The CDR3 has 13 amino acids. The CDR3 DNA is TGTGCCAGCAGCGAACAGGGCACGTATGGCTACACCTTC. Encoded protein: CASSEQGTYGYTF.

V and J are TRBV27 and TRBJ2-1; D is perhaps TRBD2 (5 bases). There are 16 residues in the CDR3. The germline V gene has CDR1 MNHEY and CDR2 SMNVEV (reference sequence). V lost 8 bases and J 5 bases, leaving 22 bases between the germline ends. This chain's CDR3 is CASQLRGTLYNNEQFF. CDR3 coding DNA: TGTGCCAGCCAACTTCGGGGAACTCTCTACAACAATGAGCAGTTCTTC.

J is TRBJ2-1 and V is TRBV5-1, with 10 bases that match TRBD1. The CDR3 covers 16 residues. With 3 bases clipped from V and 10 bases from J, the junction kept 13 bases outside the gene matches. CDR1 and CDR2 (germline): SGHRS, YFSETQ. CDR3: CASSSTTGTGVGEQFF. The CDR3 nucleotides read TGCGCCAGCAGCTCGACCACCGGGACAGGGGTCGGGGAGCAGTTCTTC.

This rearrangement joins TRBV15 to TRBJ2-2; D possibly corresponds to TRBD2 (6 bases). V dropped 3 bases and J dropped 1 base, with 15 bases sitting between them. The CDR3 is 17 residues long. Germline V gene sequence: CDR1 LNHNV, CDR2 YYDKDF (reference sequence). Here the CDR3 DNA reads TGTGCCACCAGCAGGCAGACCGGGACTGTGAACACCGGGGAGCTGTTTTTT. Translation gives CATSRQTGTVNTGELFF. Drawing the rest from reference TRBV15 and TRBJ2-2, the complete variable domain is DAMVIQNPRYQVTQFGKPVTLSCSQTLNHNVMYWYQQKSSQAPKLLFHYYDKDFNNEADTPDNFQSRRPNTSFCFLDIRSPGLGDTAMYLCATSRQTGTVNTGELFFGEGSRLTVL.

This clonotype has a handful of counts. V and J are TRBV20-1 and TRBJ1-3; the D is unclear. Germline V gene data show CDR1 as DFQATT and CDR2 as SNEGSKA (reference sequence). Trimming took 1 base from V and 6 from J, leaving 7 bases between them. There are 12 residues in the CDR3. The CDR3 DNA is TGCAGTGCTAGAGCACAGATAAACACCATATATTTT. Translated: CSARAQINTIYF.

CDR3 sequence reads: CASSQDNLPGELFF. CDR3 DNA: TGTGCCAGCAGCCAAGATAACCTACCCGGGGAGCTGTTTTTT. This chain uses TRBV3-1 with TRBJ2-2; D is undetermined. Germline CDR1 is LGHDT and CDR2 is YNNKEL (reference sequence). The CDR3 is made up of 14 amino acids. V lost 0 bases to trimming and J lost 6 bases, with 8 bases between them.

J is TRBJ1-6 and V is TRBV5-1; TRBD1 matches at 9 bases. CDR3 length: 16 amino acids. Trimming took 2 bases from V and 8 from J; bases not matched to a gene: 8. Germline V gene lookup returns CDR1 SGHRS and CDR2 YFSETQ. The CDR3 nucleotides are TGCGCCAGCAGCTTTGAAGCCGGGACAGGGTATTCACCCCTCCACTTT. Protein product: CASSFEAGTGYSPLHF. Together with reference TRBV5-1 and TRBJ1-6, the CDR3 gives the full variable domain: KAGVTQTPRYLIKTRGQQVTLSCSPISGHRSVSWYQQTPGQGLQFLFEYFSETQRNKGNFPGRFSGRQFSNSRSEMNVSTLELGDSALYLCASSFEAGTGYSPLHFGNGTRLTVT.

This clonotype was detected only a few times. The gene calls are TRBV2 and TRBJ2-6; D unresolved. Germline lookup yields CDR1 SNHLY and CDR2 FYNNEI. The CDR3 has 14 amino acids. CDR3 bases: TGTGGTGGCCAAGAAGGTTCTGGGGCCAACGTCCTGACTTTC. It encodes CGGQEGSGANVLTF.

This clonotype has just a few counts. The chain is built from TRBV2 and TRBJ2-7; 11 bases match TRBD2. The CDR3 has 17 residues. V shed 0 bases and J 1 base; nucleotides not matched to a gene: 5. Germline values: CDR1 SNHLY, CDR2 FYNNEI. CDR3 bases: TGTGCCAGCAGTGAAGCGCGACTAGCGGGGCGATCCTACGAGCAGTACTTC. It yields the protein CASSEARLAGRSYEQYF. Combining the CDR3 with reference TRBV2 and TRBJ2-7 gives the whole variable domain EPEVTQTPSHQVTQMGQEVILRCVPISNHLYFYWYRQILGQKVEFLVSFYNNEISEKSEIFDDQFSVERPDGSNFTLKIRSTKLEDSAMYFCASSEARLAGRSYEQYFGPGTRLTVT.

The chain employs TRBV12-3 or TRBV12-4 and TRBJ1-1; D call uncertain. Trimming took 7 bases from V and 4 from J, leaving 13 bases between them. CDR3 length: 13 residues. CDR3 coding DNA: TGTGCCAGCAACCAGGTTCCTGGCACTGAAGCTTTCTTT. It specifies CASNQVPGTEAFF.

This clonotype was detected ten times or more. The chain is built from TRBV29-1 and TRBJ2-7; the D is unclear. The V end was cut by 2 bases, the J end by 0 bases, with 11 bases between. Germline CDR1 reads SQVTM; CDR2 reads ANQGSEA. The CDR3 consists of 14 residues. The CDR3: CSVEMSANSYEQYF. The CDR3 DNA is TGCAGCGTTGAAATGAGCGCCAACTCCTACGAGCAGTACTTC.

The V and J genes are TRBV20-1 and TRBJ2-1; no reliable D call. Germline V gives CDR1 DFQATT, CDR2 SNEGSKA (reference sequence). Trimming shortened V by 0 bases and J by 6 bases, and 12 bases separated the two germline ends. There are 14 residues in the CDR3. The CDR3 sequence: CSARDPIVFNEQFF. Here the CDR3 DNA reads TGCAGTGCTAGAGACCCCATAGTCTTCAATGAGCAGTTCTTC.

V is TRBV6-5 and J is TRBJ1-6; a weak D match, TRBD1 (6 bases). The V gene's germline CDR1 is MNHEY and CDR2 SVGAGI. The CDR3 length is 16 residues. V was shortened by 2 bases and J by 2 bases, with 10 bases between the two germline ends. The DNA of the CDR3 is TGTGCCAGCAGTTACGGGGGCGCGGCCTATAATTCACCCCTCCACTTT. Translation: CASSYGGAAYNSPLHF.

CDR3 sequence reads: CASKAGGRTEAFF. In DNA form, the CDR3 reads TGTGCCAGCAAGGCAGGGGGGCGAACTGAAGCTTTCTTT. This chain joins TRBV6-2 or TRBV6-3 and TRBJ1-1; TRBD1 aligns across 7 bases. Germline CDR1 MNHEY, CDR2 SVGEGT. The CDR3 sequence is 13 residues long. After removal of 7 bases from V and 5 bases from J, the junction contained 7 bases not matched to a gene.

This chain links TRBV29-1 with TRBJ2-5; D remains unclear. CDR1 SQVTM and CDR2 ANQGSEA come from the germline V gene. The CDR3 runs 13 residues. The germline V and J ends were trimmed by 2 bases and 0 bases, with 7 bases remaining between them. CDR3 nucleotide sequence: TGCAGCGTTGAACAGGCGTACCAAGAGACCCAGTACTTC. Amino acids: CSVEQAYQETQYF.

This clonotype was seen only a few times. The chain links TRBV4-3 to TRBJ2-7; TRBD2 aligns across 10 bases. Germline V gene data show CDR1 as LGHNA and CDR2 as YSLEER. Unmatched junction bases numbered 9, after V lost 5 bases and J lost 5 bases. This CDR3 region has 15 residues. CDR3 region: CASSFSGTSVDEQYF. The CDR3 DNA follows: TGCGCCAGCAGCTTCTCCGGGACTAGCGTCGACGAGCAGTACTTC.

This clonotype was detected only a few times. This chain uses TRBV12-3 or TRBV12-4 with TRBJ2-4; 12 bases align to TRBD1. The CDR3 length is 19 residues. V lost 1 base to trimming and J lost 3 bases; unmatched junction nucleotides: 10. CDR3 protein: CASSLVGTGGKGGKNIQYF. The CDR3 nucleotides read TGTGCCAGCAGTTTAGTAGGGACAGGGGGCAAGGGTGGCAAAAACATTCAGTACTTC.

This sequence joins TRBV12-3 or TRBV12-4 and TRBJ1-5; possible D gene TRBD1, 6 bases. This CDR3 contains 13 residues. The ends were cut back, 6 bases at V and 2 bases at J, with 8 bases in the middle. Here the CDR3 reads CASRNRGNQPQHF. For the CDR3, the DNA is TGTGCCAGCAGGAACAGGGGCAATCAGCCCCAGCATTTT.

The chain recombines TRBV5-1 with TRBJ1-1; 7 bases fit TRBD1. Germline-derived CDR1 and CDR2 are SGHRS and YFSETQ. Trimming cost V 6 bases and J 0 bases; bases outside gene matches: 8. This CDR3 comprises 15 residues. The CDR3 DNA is TGCGCCAGCATAGAGGGGACAGTCATGAACACTGAAGCTTTCTTT. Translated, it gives CASIEGTVMNTEAFF.

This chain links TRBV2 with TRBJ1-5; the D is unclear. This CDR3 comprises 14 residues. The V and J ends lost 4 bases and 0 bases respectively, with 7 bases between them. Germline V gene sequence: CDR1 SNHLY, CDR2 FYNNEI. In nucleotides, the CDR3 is TGTGCCAGCAGTGGGGTTGATAGCAATCAGCCCCAGCATTTT. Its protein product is CASSGVDSNQPQHF.